These 32 T cell receptor beta chains originate from one sample sequenced in a study of radiotherapy plus CTLA-4 blockade in lung cancer. Clones were read by immunoSEQ multiplex PCR, and TCRdb kept only the in-frame ones, dropping some. The table records around 59,000 clones, 77% of them present only once. The source material was peripheral blood, sampled from a patient treated with radiotherapy plus ipilimumab. These receptors originate from a human donor with non-small cell lung cancer who had a partial response to radiotherapy plus ipilimumab.

This clone was seen a handful of times. The chain has TRBV4-1 and TRBJ2-3, with D maybe TRBD2 (6 bases). The CDR3 consists of 16 residues. The V end lost 0 bases, the J end lost 1 base, and 11 bases lay between the germline ends. CDR1 is MGHRA and CDR2 is YSYEKL in the germline V gene. CDR3 sequence: CASSQEGGTRTDTQYF. In DNA form, the CDR3 reads TGCGCCAGCAGCCAAGAGGGGGGTACCCGCACAGATACGCAGTATTTT.

The V gene is TRBV5-6, the J gene TRBJ2-1; the D is unclear. CDR3 size: 16 residues. The V end lost 2 bases, the J end lost 8 bases, and 20 bases lay between the germline ends. CDR1 and CDR2 from the germline V gene are SGHDT and YYEEEE. CDR3 sequence reads: CASSLTRSFLSHEQFF. The CDR3 DNA reads as TGTGCCAGCAGCTTAACGCGGAGCTTTCTCAGCCATGAGCAGTTCTTC.

This clone was seen only once. V gene TRBV5-1 combines with J gene TRBJ2-3; 14 bases are shared with TRBD2. The CDR3 loop spans 16 amino acids. V was clipped by 4 bases and J by 6 bases; unmatched bases: 7. Germline V gives CDR1 SGHRS, CDR2 YFSETQ. The CDR3: CASSPGLAGGADTQYF. The CDR3 DNA reads TGCGCCAGCAGCCCCGGACTAGCGGGGGGAGCGGATACGCAGTATTTT.

The chain couples TRBV27 to TRBJ2-5; 9 bases are shared with TRBD2. Germline values: CDR1 MNHEY, CDR2 SMNVEV (reference sequence). Trimming cost V 8 bases and J 0 bases; bases outside gene matches: 7. This CDR3 contains 15 residues. The CDR3 bases are TGTGCCAGCGGAGGGCGGGGGGGGTACCAAGAGACCCAGTACTTC. The encoded protein is CASGGRGGYQETQYF.

The chain uses TRBV6-5 and TRBJ1-5; possible D gene TRBD1, 6 bases. With 6 bases removed from V and 0 bases from J, the gap between germline ends came to 12 bases. The CDR3 is 15 residues long. Germline CDR1 MNHEY, CDR2 SVGAGI. DNA of the CDR3: TGTGCCAGCAGGGAGGGAGGGGGTAGCAATCAGCCCCAGCATTTT. It translates to CASREGGGSNQPQHF.

The chain couples TRBV28 to TRBJ1-2; possible D gene TRBD1, 6 bases. This CDR3 is built from 13 residues. CDR1 is MDHEN, CDR2 SYDVKM, per germline. V shed 3 bases and J shed 2 bases, with 7 bases lying between them. The CDR3 sequence: CASSLDRNYGYTF. As DNA, the CDR3 is TGTGCCAGCAGTTTGGACAGAAACTATGGCTACACCTTC.

The chain combines TRBV5-1 with TRBJ1-6; D perhaps matches TRBD1 (5 bases). The length of the CDR3 is 15 residues. V lost 0 bases and J 6 bases, leaving 10 bases between the germline ends. Germline V CDR1 and CDR2: SGHRS, YFSETQ. CDR3 bases: TGCGCCAGCAGCTTGGAGGGGCAGGGTAATTCACCCCTCCACTTT. It yields the protein CASSLEGQGNSPLHF.

This clone appeared once. The rearrangement joins TRBV5-1 to TRBJ2-4; 10 bases align to TRBD1. Looked up from germline, CDR1 is SGHRS and CDR2 is YFSETQ. After removal of 4 bases from V and 7 bases from J, the junction contained 8 bases not matched to a gene. This CDR3 contains 15 residues. The CDR3 nucleotides read TGCGCCAGCAGCCGAGGGACAGGGGTTAGGAACATTCAGTACTTC. It is translated as CASSRGTGVRNIQYF. Based on the CDR3 plus reference TRBV5-1 and TRBJ2-4, the full variable domain is KAGVTQTPRYLIKTRGQQVTLSCSPISGHRSVSWYQQTPGQGLQFLFEYFSETQRNKGNFPGRFSGRQFSNSRSEMNVSTLELGDSALYLCASSRGTGVRNIQYFGAGTRLSVL.

This clone was found a few times. The chain is built from TRBV6-5 and TRBJ2-3; TRBD2 matches at 11 bases. V shed 6 bases and J 3 bases; nucleotides not matched to a gene: 5. The length of the CDR3 is 15 residues. CDR1 and CDR2 from the germline V gene are MNHEY and SVGAGI. The CDR3 region is CASRPTSGGTDTQYF. In DNA form, the CDR3 reads TGTGCCAGCAGGCCCACTAGCGGGGGTACAGATACGCAGTATTTT.

This chain connects TRBV29-1 to TRBJ2-1; TRBD1 matches 8 bases. Unmatched junction bases numbered 4, after V lost 4 bases and J lost 5 bases. Germline CDR1 is SQVTM and CDR2 is ANQGSEA. The length of the CDR3 is 13 residues. The CDR3 nucleotides read TGCAGCGTTGGACAGGGGACCCACAATGAGCAGTTCTTC. Protein: CSVGQGTHNEQFF.

The V gene is TRBV28, the J gene TRBJ1-1; TRBD1 matches 7 bases. The junction had 13 bases not matched to a gene; V was cut back by 6 bases and J by 3 bases. The CDR3 sequence is 16 residues long. Germline CDR1 and CDR2: MDHEN and SYDVKM. The CDR3 sequence: CASRSVNRGLDTEAFF. The CDR3 DNA is TGTGCCAGCAGGTCAGTAAACAGGGGTCTAGACACTGAAGCTTTCTTT.

The gene calls are TRBV5-1 and TRBJ2-2; the D gene is possibly TRBD2 (6 bases). The CDR3 loop spans 15 amino acids. Germline CDR1 reads SGHRS; CDR2 reads YFSETQ. The V and J ends lost 4 bases and 0 bases respectively, with 10 bases between them. The DNA for the CDR3 is TGCGCCAGCAGCCGACTAGTCCCGAACACCGGGGAGCTGTTTTTT. Translated, it gives CASSRLVPNTGELFF.

V is TRBV15 and J is TRBJ1-1; D gene uncertain. The CDR3 spans 14 residues. From germline, CDR1 is LNHNV and CDR2 YYDKDF (reference sequence). The V end lost 6 bases, the J end lost 1 base, and 12 bases lay between the germline ends. The DNA for the CDR3 is TGTGCCACCAGAGATAAATCCAGGAACACTGAAGCTTTCTTT. As protein: CATRDKSRNTEAFF.

V usage is TRBV19 and J usage is TRBJ2-2; a weak D match, TRBD2 (5 bases). Germline values: CDR1 LNHDA, CDR2 SQIVND (reference sequence). The CDR3 spans 15 residues. The V end was cut by 7 bases, the J end by 4 bases, with 16 bases between. The CDR3 DNA is TGTGCCAGTACTGGCAGGCTCGAGGGCACCGGGGAGCTGTTTTTT. Residues: CASTGRLEGTGELFF.

The V and J genes are TRBV7-9 and TRBJ2-2; no reliable D call. Germline V gene lookup returns CDR1 SEHNR and CDR2 FQNEAQ (reference sequence). The CDR3 has 11 residues. The V and J ends lost 4 bases and 12 bases respectively, with 9 bases between them. CDR3 nucleotides: TGTGCCAGCAGCTCTTTTGGGCAGCTGTTTTTT. Translating gives CASSSFGQLFF.

V gene TRBV2 combines with J gene TRBJ2-7; TRBD1 matches at 8 bases. Germline trimming cut 7 bases from V and 5 bases from J; bases unmatched to any gene: 13. This CDR3 contains 15 residues. CDR1 and CDR2 (germline): SNHLY, FYNNEI. CDR3 loop: CASIYGTGVRDEQYF. Written as DNA, the CDR3 is TGTGCCAGCATTTACGGGACAGGCGTTCGCGACGAGCAGTACTTC.

The chain has TRBV5-4 and TRBJ2-3; tentative D call: TRBD1 (6 bases). Trimming took off 3 bases at V and 4 bases at J, with 9 bases between the two ends. Looked up from germline, CDR1 is SGHNT and CDR2 is YYREEE (reference sequence). CDR3 length equals 13 residues. CDR3 sequence (DNA): TGTGCCAGCAGCTCAGGGGTTGCAGATACGCAGTATTTT. Encoded protein: CASSSGVADTQYF.

The V gene is TRBV27, the J gene TRBJ2-2, with TRBD1 matching 12 bases. The CDR3 has 16 residues. Germline V CDR1 and CDR2: MNHEY, SMNVEV (reference sequence). Unmatched junction bases numbered 6, after V lost 6 bases and J lost 4 bases. CDR3 in amino acids: CASSQGQGAITGELFF. As DNA, the CDR3 is TGTGCCAGCAGCCAGGGACAGGGGGCGATCACCGGGGAGCTGTTTTTT.

The rearrangement joins TRBV9 to TRBJ2-5, with D perhaps matching TRBD2 (5 bases). The ends were cut back, 0 bases at V and 2 bases at J, with 14 bases in the middle. Per germline, CDR1 SGDLS and CDR2 YYNGEE. The CDR3 loop spans 16 amino acids. In DNA form, the CDR3 reads TGTGCCAGCAGCGTAGCTTTCGGTGACTATCAAGAGACCCAGTACTTC. Protein: CASSVAFGDYQETQYF.

The rearrangement uses TRBV2 and TRBJ2-5; 7 positions agree with TRBD1. After removal of 6 bases from V and 5 bases from J, the junction contained 6 bases not matched to a gene. The CDR3 covers 13 residues. Germline V CDR1 and CDR2: SNHLY, FYNNEI. CDR3 nucleotide sequence: TGTGCCAGCAGAGACAGGGCAGTGGAGACCCAGTACTTC. It is translated as CASRDRAVETQYF.

The chain combines TRBV9 with TRBJ1-2, with 8 bases that match TRBD1. This CDR3 spans 13 amino acids. The V gene end was trimmed by 4 bases and the J gene end by 8 bases; junction bases not matched to a gene: 7. The germline gives CDR1 SGDLS, CDR2 YYNGEE. CDR3 bases: TGTGCCAGCAGCCCGGGACAGGATGGCGGCTACACCTTC. This encodes CASSPGQDGGYTF.

Only a few counts were recorded for this clone. The V and J genes are TRBV10-2 and TRBJ2-7; 8 nucleotides match TRBD2. V gave up 3 bases and J gave up 2 bases; unmatched junction bases: 9. CDR3 length equals 16 residues. Per the germline V gene, CDR1 is WSHSY and CDR2 is SAAADI. The CDR3 coding sequence is TGCGCCAGCAGTGAAGGCGGCCAGCGGGGGACCTACGAGCAGTACTTC. Protein: CASSEGGQRGTYEQYF.

The CDR3 is CASTAPSSSYEQYF. CDR3 sequence (DNA): TGCGCCAGCACCGCCCCATCTAGCTCCTACGAGCAGTACTTC. The V and J genes are TRBV5-1 and TRBJ2-7; no definite D call. V lost 6 bases, J lost 0 bases, and 13 bases lay in between. Germline-derived CDR1 and CDR2 are SGHRS and YFSETQ. The CDR3 has 14 amino acids.

The chain couples TRBV5-1 to TRBJ1-5; D is unclear. V shed 0 bases and J shed 7 bases, with 8 bases lying between them. Germline loops: CDR1 SGHRS, CDR2 YFSETQ. The CDR3 runs 13 residues. CDR3 DNA sequence: TGCGCCAGCAGCTTGGGGGCCAGCCAGCCCCAGCATTTT. Translated: CASSLGASQPQHF.

The chain employs TRBV6-5 and TRBJ2-3; D ambiguous. The CDR3 is 14 residues long. V lost 5 bases, J lost 1 base, and 10 bases lay in between. CDR1 MNHEY and CDR2 SVGAGI come from the germline V gene. The CDR3 protein is CASSEPQGTDTQYF. In nucleotides, the CDR3 is TGTGCCAGCAGTGAACCCCAGGGCACAGATACGCAGTATTTT.

The V and J genes are TRBV6-5 and TRBJ1-5; D is possibly TRBD1 (5 bases). Trimming removed 6 bases at V and 6 bases at J, with 12 bases between. CDR1 and CDR2 (germline): MNHEY, SVGAGI. There are 13 residues in the CDR3. CDR3 DNA sequence: TGTGCCAGCAGGCGGGGGGATGGTCAGCCCCAGCATTTT. Amino acid sequence: CASRRGDGQPQHF.

The J gene is TRBJ2-3, the V gene TRBV5-1; 12 bases agree with TRBD2. This CDR3 region has 16 residues. Germline CDR1 is SGHRS and CDR2 is YFSETQ. V trimming: 0 bases; J trimming: 2 bases; junction bases outside the gene matches: 1. The CDR3 sequence is CASSLGLAGDTDTQYF. In nucleotides, the CDR3 is TGCGCCAGCAGCTTGGGACTAGCGGGAGACACAGATACGCAGTATTTT.

V is TRBV19 and J is TRBJ2-5; 12 positions agree with TRBD1. The V segment lost 5 bases and the J segment 5 bases; nucleotides outside the gene matches: 6. There are 15 residues in the CDR3. CDR1 is LNHDA, CDR2 SQIVND, per germline (reference sequence). Written as DNA, the CDR3 is TGTGCCAGTAGTCCGGGACAGGGGGCTGGGGAGACCCAGTACTTC. This translates into CASSPGQGAGETQYF.

This clone occurred once. The CDR3 spells CATSRDVGGDNEQFF. The CDR3 DNA reads as TGTGCCACCAGCAGAGATGTCGGGGGGGACAATGAGCAGTTCTTC. This chain links TRBV15 with TRBJ2-1; 8 nucleotides align to TRBD2. The CDR3 has 15 residues. Germline V gene data show CDR1 as LNHNV and CDR2 as YYDKDF (reference sequence). Trimming at V came to 0 bases and at J to 5 bases, leaving 3 bases not matched to a gene.

The chain links TRBV29-1 to TRBJ2-1; TRBD2 matches at 14 bases. The CDR3 covers 16 residues. Trimming cost V 6 bases and J 1 base; bases outside gene matches: 5. Germline CDR1 is SQVTM and CDR2 is ANQGSEA. In DNA form, the CDR3 reads TGCAGCGTAGCCGGGACTAGCGGGGGTTCCTACAATGAGCAGTTCTTC. Translation: CSVAGTSGGSYNEQFF.

This chain connects TRBV5-1 to TRBJ2-3; 16 nucleotides line up with TRBD2. CDR3 length: 18 amino acids. CDR1 SGHRS and CDR2 YFSETQ come from the germline V gene. J lost 2 bases, V lost 4 bases, and 7 bases had no gene match. The CDR3 region has the DNA TGCGCCAGCAGCCCGGGACTAGCGGGGGGGTTTACCACAGATACGCAGTATTTT. This gives the protein CASSPGLAGGFTTDTQYF.

The chain is built from TRBV2 and TRBJ1-6; possibly TRBD1 for D (5 bases). The germline V gene encodes CDR1 SNHLY and CDR2 FYNNEI. The V gene lost 4 bases and the J gene lost 9 bases, with 13 bases spanning the gap. CDR3 length: 14 residues. The CDR3 here is CASSGDSWGSPLHF. CDR3 nucleotide sequence: TGTGCCAGCAGTGGGGACTCTTGGGGTTCACCCCTCCACTTT.